This record concerns one T cell receptor beta chain sequence. Its antigen is unknown. Using its own MiXCR run on the 5' RACE reads, TCRdb lists one record per CDR3 protein. The profile shows roughly 75,000 distinct CDR3 sequences, more than 10% of them singletons. The time point was: sample taken at primary tumor resection. Unsorted samples of tumor, nontumor lung or frozen PBMC had their whole RNA sequenced. Samples were donated by 72 untreated early-stage non-small cell lung cancer patients. This sample is drawn from a study of spatial heterogeneity in lung cancer. At the level of the study: A consistent excess of beta-chain over alpha-chain sequences was detected. Raw reads contained each unique TCR and UMI combination more than ten times on average.

Germline CDR1 MNHEY, CDR2 SMNVEV (reference sequence). Between the trimmed V and J ends, which lost 3 bases and 5 bases, there was a span of 8 bases. There are 13 residues in the CDR3. Findings and limits, study-wide: At tumor resection, ubiquitous expanded TCRs were detected in blood more often than later.

The chain couples TRBV27 to TRBJ1-5; no clear D. The clonotype originates from a male donor with early-stage non-small cell lung cancer. Sequencing used PBMCs, obtained at surgery. Written as DNA, the CDR3 is TGTGCCAGCAGTTTTCACGGTGATCAGCCCCAGCATTTT. This sequence encodes CASSFHGDQPQHF.